Listed here are 28 T cell receptor beta chains from one sample, sequenced in a study of PD-L1 blockade in urothelial cancer. The time point: pretreatment peripheral blood. The repertoire was sequenced with immunoSEQ multiplex PCR; TCRdb's copy has only in-frame clones and lacks some. The sample carries about 43,000 clones, around 84% recorded once. Sequencing was performed on PBMCs, taken around atezolizumab (anti-PD-L1) treatment. The source of these receptors is a man in his 60s with urothelial cancer.

The chain couples TRBV28 to TRBJ2-1; 7 bases are a match to TRBD1. Looked up from germline, CDR1 is MDHEN and CDR2 is SYDVKM. The CDR3 consists of 12 residues. Trimming cost V 7 bases and J 5 bases; bases outside gene matches: 2. As DNA, the CDR3 is TGTGCCAGCAAGAGGGGGCACAATGAGCAGTTCTTC. It codes for CASKRGHNEQFF.

The chain couples TRBV5-4 to TRBJ2-7; 9 bases match TRBD1. The J segment lost 4 bases and the V segment lost 2 bases, leaving 10 bases of the junction unmatched. This CDR3 is built from 16 residues. The germline gives CDR1 SGHNT, CDR2 YYREEE (reference sequence). The DNA of the CDR3 is TGTGCCAGCAGCTTAAGGACAGGGGTGGATTGGTACGAGCAGTACTTC. This encodes CASSLRTGVDWYEQYF.

This clone was found a few times. CDR3 in DNA: TGTGCCAGCAGTGCGGGGGGGGGCTCCTACGAGCAGTACTTC. It is translated as CASSAGGGSYEQYF. The chain couples TRBV6-1 to TRBJ2-7, with 8 bases that match TRBD2. There are 14 residues in the CDR3. Germline values: CDR1 MNHNS, CDR2 SASEGT. J lost 0 bases, V lost 4 bases, and 2 bases had no gene match.

The chain employs TRBV7-2 and TRBJ2-1; no clear D. The ends were cut back, 7 bases at V and 0 bases at J, with 10 bases in the middle. Germline CDR1 and CDR2: SGHTA and FQGNSA. The CDR3 spans 14 residues. The CDR3 nucleotides are TGTGCCAGCAACCCGGAGAGCTCCTACAATGAGCAGTTCTTC. Translated: CASNPESSYNEQFF.

This rearrangement joins TRBV30 to TRBJ1-2; D is undetermined. The length of the CDR3 is 15 residues. The germline CDR1 and CDR2 sequences are GTSNPN and SVGIG (reference sequence). Trimming stripped 0 bases from V and 2 bases from J, with 13 bases between. In DNA, the CDR3 is TGTGCCTGGAGTGTTTCTGGGCAGACCAACTATGGCTACACCTTC. Amino acid sequence: CAWSVSGQTNYGYTF.

This clone has only one observation. The chain links TRBV2 to TRBJ2-7, with 10 nucleotides matching TRBD2. The CDR3 is made up of 13 amino acids. Looked up from germline, CDR1 is SNHLY and CDR2 is FYNNEI. V lost 9 bases, J lost 4 bases, and 6 bases stayed unmatched. The CDR3 sequence is CARKIAGGYEQYF. The CDR3 DNA reads TGTGCCAGAAAAATAGCGGGAGGTTACGAGCAGTACTTC.

J is TRBJ1-2 and V is TRBV28; the match to TRBD1 covers 10 bases. Trimming cost V 6 bases and J 5 bases; bases outside gene matches: 6. Germline-derived CDR1 and CDR2 are MDHEN and SYDVKM. CDR3 length: 14 amino acids. CDR3 DNA sequence: TGTGCCAGCAGCTCCGGACAGGGGGTTTATGGCTACACCTTC. This codes for CASSSGQGVYGYTF.

The table lists this clone with a count of one. The J gene is TRBJ2-7, the V gene TRBV28; 7 nucleotides align to TRBD2. Germline V lookup: CDR1 MDHEN, CDR2 SYDVKM. The V segment lost 8 bases and the J segment 1 base; nucleotides outside the gene matches: 2. The CDR3 spans 12 residues. The CDR3 region is CASSGGSYEQYF. CDR3 in DNA: TGTGCCAGCTCCGGGGGGTCCTACGAGCAGTACTTC.

This clone was observed a few times. This rearrangement joins TRBV30 to TRBJ1-4; D unclear. The germline gives CDR1 GTSNPN, CDR2 SVGIG (reference sequence). The CDR3 totals 16 residues. The V end lost 4 bases, the J end lost 4 bases, and 19 bases lay between the germline ends. CDR3 in DNA: TGTGCCTGGACCAGTAACCATCAAAAGTTTAATGAAAAACTGTTTTTT. Its protein product is CAWTSNHQKFNEKLFF.

The chain joins TRBV7-6 to TRBJ2-5, with a weak D call TRBD2 (5 bases). The CDR3 is made up of 15 amino acids. The germline gives CDR1 SGHVS, CDR2 FNYEAQ. Deletions cut 1 base from V and 0 bases from J, with 9 bases between. CDR3 amino acids: CASSLEAEHQETQYF. Written as DNA, the CDR3 is TGTGCCAGCAGCTTAGAAGCGGAACACCAAGAGACCCAGTACTTC. Drawing the rest from reference TRBV7-6 and TRBJ2-5, the complete variable domain is GAGVSQSPRYKVTKRGQDVALRCDPISGHVSLYWYRQALGQGPEFLTYFNYEAQQDKSGLPNDRFSAERPEGSISTLTIQRTEQRDSAMYRCASSLEAEHQETQYFGPGTRLLVL.

This sequence joins TRBV7-9 and TRBJ2-7, with a tentative D call TRBD1 (5 bases). Germline CDR1 SEHNR, CDR2 FQNEAQ (reference sequence). The CDR3 sequence is 13 residues long. Between the trimmed V and J ends, which lost 5 bases and 0 bases, there was a span of 8 bases. The CDR3 coding sequence is TGTGCCAGCAGCGGGGCAGCCTCCTACGAGCAGTACTTC. Its translation: CASSGAASYEQYF.

This clone was seen once. The rearrangement uses TRBV2 and TRBJ2-3; D possibly corresponds to TRBD1 (5 bases). V lost 2 bases to trimming and J lost 2 bases, with 8 bases between them. CDR1 and CDR2 from the germline V gene are SNHLY and FYNNEI. The CDR3 is 14 residues long. The CDR3, as DNA: TGTGCCAGCAGTGAAAGACAGCTCACAGATACGCAGTATTTT. Its protein product is CASSERQLTDTQYF.

The chain uses TRBV19 and TRBJ1-1; tentatively, D is TRBD1 (6 bases). Between the trimmed V and J ends, which lost 3 bases and 1 base, there was a span of 18 bases. CDR3 length: 17 amino acids. Germline V CDR1 and CDR2: LNHDA, SQIVND (reference sequence). CDR3 sequence (DNA): TGTGCCAGTAGTATTCGTAGGGGGAGATTAAGGAACACTGAAGCTTTCTTT. Translating gives CASSIRRGRLRNTEAFF.

As to this clone: Within the sample, other DNA sequences also encode this same CDR3. J is TRBJ1-5 and V is TRBV30; no definite D call. The V end was cut by 0 bases, the J end by 6 bases, with 9 bases between. The CDR3 is made up of 13 amino acids. CDR1 GTSNPN and CDR2 SVGIG come from the germline V gene (reference sequence). This chain's CDR3 is CAWSVGGGQPQHF. The CDR3 DNA reads as TGTGCCTGGAGTGTGGGAGGTGGTCAGCCCCAGCATTTT.

This clone was seen a handful of times. The rearrangement links TRBV11-2 to TRBJ1-1; D ambiguous. The CDR3 runs to 13 residues. V was clipped by 1 base and J by 6 bases, with 9 bases between them. Germline CDR1 SGHAT, CDR2 FQNNGV. Here the CDR3 DNA reads TGTGCCAGCAGCTTAGGGCGGGGTGCTGAAGCTTTCTTT. Amino acid sequence: CASSLGRGAEAFF.

The J gene is TRBJ1-1, the V gene TRBV7-2, with 7 nucleotides matching TRBD1. Trimming took 5 bases from V and 2 from J; bases not matched to a gene: 8. CDR1 SGHTA and CDR2 FQGNSA come from the germline V gene. CDR3 length: 15 amino acids. As DNA, the CDR3 is TGTGCCAGCAGCATTGGGACAGCTGGAAACACTGAAGCTTTCTTT. It codes for CASSIGTAGNTEAFF.

The chain recombines TRBV28 with TRBJ2-5; perhaps TRBD1 as D (5 bases). V dropped 7 bases and J dropped 5 bases, with 17 bases sitting between them. The CDR3 is 14 amino acids. CDR1 MDHEN and CDR2 SYDVKM come from the germline V gene. CDR3 DNA: TGTGCCAGCACTCCAGTGGGGCCTTGGGAGACCCAGTACTTC. Translated, it gives CASTPVGPWETQYF.

The chain has TRBV4-2 and TRBJ2-3; TRBD2 agrees at 13 bases. CDR1 and CDR2 (germline): LGHNA, YNFKEQ. The CDR3 has 18 residues. Germline trimming cut 2 bases from V and 4 bases from J; bases unmatched to any gene: 9. CDR3 coding DNA: TGTGCCAGCAGCCAACAGATCACTAGCGGGGGGGTAGCAGATACGCAGTATTTT. Protein: CASSQQITSGGVADTQYF.

The count of this clone is one. The V call is TRBV27, the J call TRBJ2-7, with a weak D call TRBD2 (6 bases). V shed 5 bases and J shed 6 bases, with 11 bases lying between them. The CDR3 is 12 residues long. The germline V gene has CDR1 MNHEY and CDR2 SMNVEV (reference sequence). The CDR3 protein is CASSRLGGEQYF. Here the CDR3 DNA reads TGTGCCAGCAGTAGACTGGGAGGCGAGCAGTACTTC.

The genes are TRBV6-4 and TRBJ2-5, with 9 bases matching TRBD2. The CDR3 contains 15 residues. After removal of 4 bases from V and 1 base from J, the junction contained 4 bases not matched to a gene. Germline V gene sequence: CDR1 MRHNA, CDR2 SNTAGT. The CDR3 reads CASSVSSGSQETQYF. The CDR3, as DNA: TGTGCCAGCAGTGTGAGTAGCGGGAGCCAAGAGACCCAGTACTTC.

The CDR3 is CASSSAGAGYTF. In DNA form, the CDR3 reads TGTGCCAGCAGTTCAGCGGGGGCTGGCTACACCTTC. The V and J genes are TRBV6-5 and TRBJ1-2; possibly TRBD1 for D (6 bases). V lost 4 bases to trimming and J lost 7 bases, with 10 bases between them. The CDR3 extends over 12 amino acids. Looked up from germline, CDR1 is MNHEY and CDR2 is SVGAGI.

Relative to its sample, this clone is medium-sized (0.01 to 0.1%). The sample carries other DNA sequences with the same CDR3. Here the CDR3 DNA reads TGCGCCAGCAACTCGGGAGGGCGCACCGAGCAGTACTTC. It codes for CASNSGGRTEQYF. The V gene is TRBV10-2, the J gene TRBJ2-7; 8 nucleotides line up with TRBD2. The CDR3 is 13 residues long. V shed 7 bases and J 6 bases; nucleotides not matched to a gene: 8. CDR1 is WSHSY, CDR2 SAAADI, per germline.

The V and J genes are TRBV6-1 and TRBJ2-7; 9 bases fit TRBD1. The germline V gene has CDR1 MNHNS and CDR2 SASEGT. The CDR3 length is 15 residues. V trimming: 10 bases; J trimming: 3 bases; junction bases outside the gene matches: 13. The CDR3 protein is CATGGDRATLYEQYF. The CDR3 coding sequence is TGTGCCACAGGGGGGGACAGGGCTACTCTCTACGAGCAGTACTTC.

This chain links TRBV19 with TRBJ2-1; tentatively, D is TRBD1 (6 bases). Trimming stripped 3 bases from V and 12 bases from J, with 15 bases between. The CDR3 contains 13 residues. Germline V gene sequence: CDR1 LNHDA, CDR2 SQIVND (reference sequence). CDR3 amino acids: CASSIGSQGPQFF. DNA for the CDR3: TGTGCCAGTAGTATTGGGTCACAGGGACCGCAGTTCTTC.

The V call is TRBV7-9, the J call TRBJ2-5; weak D call: TRBD1 (6 bases). Germline V gene data show CDR1 as SEHNR and CDR2 as FQNEAQ (reference sequence). The CDR3 has 12 residues. V shed 9 bases and J shed 3 bases, with 11 bases lying between them. The chain's CDR3 is CASKGVEETQYF. CDR3 nucleotide sequence: TGTGCCAGTAAGGGGGTAGAAGAGACCCAGTACTTC.

V and J are TRBV7-2 and TRBJ2-1; 8 bases map to TRBD1. The trim removed 6 bases at V and 6 bases at J, leaving 10 bases unmatched. The CDR3 covers 15 residues. CDR1 and CDR2 from the germline V gene are SGHTA and FQGNSA. The CDR3, as DNA: TGTGCCAGCAGGCGAAGCCCGACAGGGGCCAATGAGCAGTTCTTC. This translates into CASRRSPTGANEQFF.

The V and J genes are TRBV5-1 and TRBJ2-7; 7 bases are shared with TRBD1. In germline, CDR1 is SGHRS, CDR2 YFSETQ. This CDR3 contains 14 residues. The J segment lost 5 bases and the V segment lost 0 bases, leaving 5 bases of the junction unmatched. The CDR3 sequence is CASSLVKGANEQYF. The CDR3 DNA reads TGCGCCAGCAGCTTGGTTAAGGGGGCGAACGAGCAGTACTTC.

The genes are TRBV6-5 and TRBJ2-7; the match to TRBD1 covers 8 bases. The CDR3 extends over 14 amino acids. V shed 4 bases, J shed 3 bases, and the junction held 5 bases outside the gene matches. Germline values: CDR1 MNHEY, CDR2 SVGAGI. The CDR3 nucleotides read TGTGCCAGCAGTTCAGACAGGGGAGTCTACGAGCAGTACTTC. It codes for CASSSDRGVYEQYF.